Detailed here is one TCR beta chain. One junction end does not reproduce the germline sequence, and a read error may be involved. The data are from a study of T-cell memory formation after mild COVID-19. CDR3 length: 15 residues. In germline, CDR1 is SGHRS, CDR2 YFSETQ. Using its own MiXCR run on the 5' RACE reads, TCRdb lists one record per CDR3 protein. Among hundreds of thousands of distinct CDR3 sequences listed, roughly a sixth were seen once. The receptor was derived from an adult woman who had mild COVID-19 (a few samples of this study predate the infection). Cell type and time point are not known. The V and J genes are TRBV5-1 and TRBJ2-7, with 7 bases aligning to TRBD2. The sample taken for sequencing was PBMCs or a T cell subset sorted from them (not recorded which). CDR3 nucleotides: TGTGCCAGCAGCTTGGATGACAGCGGGACCTACGAGCAGTACTTC. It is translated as CASSLDDSGTYEQYF.